The present entry profiles one T cell receptor beta chain with its context. The record originates from a study of blood T cell repertoires in COVID-19. This CDR3 comprises 15 residues. Trimming cost V 4 bases and J 4 bases; bases outside gene matches: 10. The germline gives CDR1 SNHLY, CDR2 FYNNEI. Data came from immunoSEQ multiplex PCR; TCRdb stores just in-frame clones and leaves some out. The data show 290,000 or so clones, roughly 80% seen once. Sequenced input: PBMCs or T cells enriched from blood (not recorded which). The receptor comes from a man aged 40-55 years who had been exposed to COVID-19. The chain carries TRBV2 and TRBJ2-7, with 7 bases matching TRBD1. Written as DNA, the CDR3 is TGTGCCAGCAGTGGCGGACAGGACGCAGTTTACGAGCAGTACTTC. Protein: CASSGGQDAVYEQYF.